A selection of T cell receptor beta chains follows, all from one sample in a study of metastatic and nonmetastatic thyroid tumors. MiXCR was used by TCRdb to re-call the PCR reads. The sample has around 15,000 clones, 25% to 35% seen once; the top ten hold 45% to 55%. The material sequenced was tumor tissue. Receptor source: a male donor with papillary thyroid cancer or a benign thyroid nodule (not recorded which). Some clones in this sample may be carry-over from other donors' samples. The conserved cysteine and the conserved F or W are not part of the CDR3 here. Each record gives: J gene, clone size, V gene, CDR3 protein. Clone size is shown for a subset of rows, as once, few, many or a class of expanded clone.

TRBJ2-7,-,TRBV20-1,SARDPGGHYDHY
TRBJ1-6,many,TRBV19,ASSISGKDSPLH
TRBJ2-7,-,TRBV18,ASSLRYRSYEQY
TRBJ2-7,-,TRBV28,ASSLRGGWSYEQY
TRBJ2-1,many,TRBV5-4,ASSLEGSGGYDEQF
TRBJ2-7,few,TRBV12-3/TRBV12-4,ASRTSGAYEQY
TRBJ1-2,-,TRBV20-1,SARDLGAEFGYT
TRBJ1-2,-,TRBV29-1,SGEEAAGYGYT
TRBJ1-6,-,TRBV18,ASSPGGGSPLD
TRBJ2-7,-,TRBV4-1,ASSQNTGGTYEQY
TRBJ2-5,once,TRBV20-1,SAWTSSETQY
TRBJ2-1,many,TRBV5-1,ASSVSGVTYNEQF
TRBJ2-7,many,TRBV7-2,ASSFLAGSYEQY
TRBJ2-1,-,TRBV6-1,ASRPGTVSYNEQF
TRBJ2-7,medium-sized,TRBV9,ASSVDSSYEQY
TRBJ2-2,many,TRBV11-2,ASSLVGGTNTGELF
TRBJ1-4,few,TRBV12-3/TRBV12-4,ASSTGGQRKLF
TRBJ2-4,many,TRBV4-1,ASSQDGLNNIQY
TRBJ2-3,many,TRBV15,ATSREWGGTDTQY
TRBJ2-7,-,TRBV4-1,ASTQQPSGSPGEQY
TRBJ1-1,many,TRBV20-1,SASQSVREAF
TRBJ2-5,few,TRBV6-7,ASTGRWREGQETQY
TRBJ1-5,-,TRBV27,ASSRNRGGRIEPQQ
TRBJ2-3,many,TRBV27,ASSSFRAGGTDTQY
TRBJ2-7,few,TRBV10-1,ASSESSQGFEQY
TRBJ2-1,-,TRBV9,ASSDPSRYNEQF
TRBJ1-1,many,TRBV11-2,ASSLAVNTEAF
TRBJ2-5,many,TRBV19,ASSIVIQETQY
TRBJ1-3,few,TRBV28,ASSVTVSGNTIY
TRBJ1-5,-,TRBV6-5,ASVPLSAATNGDQPQH
TRBJ2-3,few,TRBV12-5,ASGQGQGARDTQY
TRBJ2-7,-,TRBV4-2,ASSTPGQGVEQY